Below, one TCR beta chain is given with its context. The data stem from a study of blood T cell repertoires in COVID-19. Across the whole study: From the United States, Italy and Spain came samples of acute and convalescent COVID-19.

Study processing details: It was from reference gene primer amplification that nucleated cell counts were estimated. Sequencing was performed with immunoSEQ multiplex PCR; in TCRdb, only in-frame clones are kept and a portion is missing. V and J calls and clone size are those listed in that table; D and trimming were worked out from the DNA. In the table there are 88,000 or so clones, approximately 86% of which are singletons. Trimming pared 1 base from V and 4 bases from J, leaving 7 bases between. The CDR3 is 13 amino acids. The germline V gene has CDR1 MGHRA and CDR2 YSYEKL. The chain joins TRBV4-1 to TRBJ1-2; the D is unclear. The receptor was isolated from a man aged 55 to 70 with acute or convalescent COVID-19. Sequencing input: peripheral blood. The CDR3 DNA reads TGCGCCAGCAGCCAAGGGAGCAGCTATGGCTACACCTTC. Protein: CASSQGSSYGYTF.